These T cell receptor beta chains were read from a single sample in a study of graft-versus-host responses after intestinal transplantation. TCRdb's table, derived via immunoSEQ multiplex PCR, lists solely in-frame clones and lacks some. The table includes around 43,000 clones, 90% to 95% detected once. Specimen: PBMCs, collected 524 days after transplant. The source is a human patient who received an intestinal transplant, so some T cells may come from the graft donor. Both conserved end residues are part of each CDR3. Each record gives: V gene, J gene, CDR3 protein.

v_gene: TRBV10-3; j_gene: TRBJ2-3; CDR3aa: CAISEETGGPMDTDTQYF
v_gene: TRBV6-5; j_gene: TRBJ1-1; CDR3aa: CASSYGGLGTEAFF
v_gene: TRBV4-2; j_gene: TRBJ1-1; CDR3aa: CASSQQNTEAFF
v_gene: TRBV10-1; j_gene: TRBJ2-1; CDR3aa: CASSDGGTAPNNEQFF
v_gene: TRBV4-3; j_gene: TRBJ1-6; CDR3aa: CASSQVSGASSPLHF
v_gene: TRBV5-4; j_gene: TRBJ1-2; CDR3aa: CASSVGQGVGYTF
v_gene: TRBV30; j_gene: TRBJ2-5; CDR3aa: CAWRHGTSGQETQYF
v_gene: TRBV19; j_gene: TRBJ2-7; CDR3aa: CASSIDSGQGYEQYF
v_gene: TRBV28; j_gene: TRBJ1-4; CDR3aa: CASSFLAGGVEKLFF
v_gene: TRBV10-3; j_gene: TRBJ2-2; CDR3aa: CAISESRGNTGELFF
v_gene: TRBV13; j_gene: TRBJ2-7; CDR3aa: CASSLAYRPYEQYF
v_gene: TRBV19; j_gene: TRBJ1-5; CDR3aa: CASGDRGNQPQHF
v_gene: TRBV15; j_gene: TRBJ2-5; CDR3aa: CATSRTGGRETQYF
v_gene: TRBV6-5; j_gene: TRBJ2-7; CDR3aa: CASSYATGLDEQYF
v_gene: TRBV6-5; j_gene: TRBJ1-3; CDR3aa: CASSYESSGNTIYF
v_gene: TRBV2; j_gene: TRBJ1-1; CDR3aa: CARTEPGQGNTEAFF
v_gene: TRBV11-3; j_gene: TRBJ2-1; CDR3aa: CASSLRQGNEQFF
v_gene: TRBV28; j_gene: TRBJ1-4; CDR3aa: CASGFSTGAREKLFF
v_gene: TRBV5-6; j_gene: TRBJ1-4; CDR3aa: CASSLVGQRNEKLFF
v_gene: TRBV10-3; j_gene: TRBJ2-5; CDR3aa: CAISGGTGTMQETQYF
v_gene: TRBV7-3; j_gene: TRBJ2-3; CDR3aa: CASSLRERDTQYF
v_gene: TRBV5-4; j_gene: TRBJ2-3; CDR3aa: CASSLKQGARTDTQYF
v_gene: TRBV5-8; j_gene: TRBJ1-5; CDR3aa: CASSLEGSSNQPQHF
v_gene: TRBV5-1; j_gene: TRBJ2-7; CDR3aa: CASSLGSGKMGSYEQYF
v_gene: TRBV5-1; j_gene: TRBJ1-4; CDR3aa: CASSLEGQTNEKLFF
v_gene: TRBV6-5; j_gene: TRBJ2-7; CDR3aa: CASRGDVYEQYF
v_gene: TRBV9; j_gene: TRBJ2-7; CDR3aa: CASSVGSQPYEQYF
v_gene: TRBV19; j_gene: TRBJ1-4; CDR3aa: CASSKRAGISTNEKLFF
v_gene: TRBV18; j_gene: TRBJ2-2; CDR3aa: CASSPSTSGTGELFF
v_gene: TRBV27; j_gene: TRBJ1-5; CDR3aa: CASSFNSNQPQHF
v_gene: TRBV25-1; j_gene: TRBJ2-3; CDR3aa: CASRPTGTDTQYF
v_gene: TRBV4-1; j_gene: TRBJ1-4; CDR3aa: CASSSSGTGNEKLFF